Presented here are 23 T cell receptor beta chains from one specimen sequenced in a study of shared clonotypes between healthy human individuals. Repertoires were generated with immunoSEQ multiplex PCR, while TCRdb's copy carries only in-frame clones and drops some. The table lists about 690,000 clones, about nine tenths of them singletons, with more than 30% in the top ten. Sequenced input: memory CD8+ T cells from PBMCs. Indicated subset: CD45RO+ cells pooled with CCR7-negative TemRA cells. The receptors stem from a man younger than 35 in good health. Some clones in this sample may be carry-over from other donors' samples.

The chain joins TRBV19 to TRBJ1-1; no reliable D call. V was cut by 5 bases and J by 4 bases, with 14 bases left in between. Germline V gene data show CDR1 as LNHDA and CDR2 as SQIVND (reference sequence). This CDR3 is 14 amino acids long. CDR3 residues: CASSPRGVTTEAFF. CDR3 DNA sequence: TGTGCCAGTAGTCCCCGAGGAGTTACCACTGAAGCTTTCTTT.

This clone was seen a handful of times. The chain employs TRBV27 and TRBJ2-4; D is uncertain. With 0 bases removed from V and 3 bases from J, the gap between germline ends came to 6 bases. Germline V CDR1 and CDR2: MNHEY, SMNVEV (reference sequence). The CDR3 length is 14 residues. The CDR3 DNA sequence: TGTGCCAGCAGTTTATCACCATACAAAAACATTCAGTACTTC. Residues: CASSLSPYKNIQYF.

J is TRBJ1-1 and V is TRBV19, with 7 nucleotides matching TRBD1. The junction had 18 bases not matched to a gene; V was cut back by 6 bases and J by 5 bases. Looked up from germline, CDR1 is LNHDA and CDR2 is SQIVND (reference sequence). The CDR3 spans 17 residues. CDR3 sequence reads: CASRTDREGLTGTEAFF. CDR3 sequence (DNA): TGTGCCAGTAGAACCGACAGGGAAGGTCTAACGGGTACTGAAGCTTTCTTT.

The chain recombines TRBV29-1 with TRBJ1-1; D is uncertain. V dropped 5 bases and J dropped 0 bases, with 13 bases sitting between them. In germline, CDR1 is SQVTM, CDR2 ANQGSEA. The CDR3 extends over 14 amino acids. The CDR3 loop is CSVLNVNMNTEAFF. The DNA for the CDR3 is TGCAGCGTTTTGAATGTAAACATGAACACTGAAGCTTTCTTT.

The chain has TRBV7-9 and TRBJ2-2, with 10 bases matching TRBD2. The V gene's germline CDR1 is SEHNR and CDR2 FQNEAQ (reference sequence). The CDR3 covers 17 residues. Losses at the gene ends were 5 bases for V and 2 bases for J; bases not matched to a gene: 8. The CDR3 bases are TGTGCCAGCAGCCGTCAACTAGCGGGGATCAACACCGGGGAGCTGTTTTTT. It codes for CASSRQLAGINTGELFF.

CDR3 loop: CASSLSPRYGYTF. CDR3 coding DNA: TGTGCCAGCAGTTTATCTCCCAGATATGGCTACACCTTC. The genes are TRBV27 and TRBJ1-2, with D unclear. Trimming removed 0 bases from V and 5 bases from J, with 7 bases in between. The CDR3 is 13 amino acids. CDR1 is MNHEY and CDR2 is SMNVEV in the germline V gene (reference sequence).

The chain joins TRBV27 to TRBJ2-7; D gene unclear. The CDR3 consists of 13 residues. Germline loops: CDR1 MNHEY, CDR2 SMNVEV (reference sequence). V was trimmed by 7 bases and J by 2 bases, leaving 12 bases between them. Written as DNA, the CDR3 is TGTGCCAGCAAAGGATATTTGACCTACGAGCAGTACTTC. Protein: CASKGYLTYEQYF.

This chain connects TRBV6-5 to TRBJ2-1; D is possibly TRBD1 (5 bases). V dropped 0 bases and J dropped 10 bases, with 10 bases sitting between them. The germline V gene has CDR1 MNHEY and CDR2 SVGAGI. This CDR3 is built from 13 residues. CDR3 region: CASSYSKTVEQFF. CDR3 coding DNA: TGTGCCAGCAGTTACTCGAAGACAGTGGAGCAGTTCTTC.

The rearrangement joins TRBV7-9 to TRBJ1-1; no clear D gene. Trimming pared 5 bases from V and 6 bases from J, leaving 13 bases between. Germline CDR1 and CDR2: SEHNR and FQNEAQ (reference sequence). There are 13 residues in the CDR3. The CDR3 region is CASSAKEAPEAFF. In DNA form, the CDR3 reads TGTGCCAGCAGCGCCAAAGAAGCCCCTGAAGCTTTCTTT.

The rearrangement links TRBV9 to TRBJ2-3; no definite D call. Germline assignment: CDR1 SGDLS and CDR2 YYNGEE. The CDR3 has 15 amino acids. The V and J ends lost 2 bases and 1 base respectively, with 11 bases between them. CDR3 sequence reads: CASSVSRTGTDTQYF. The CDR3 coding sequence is TGTGCCAGCAGCGTCAGTAGGACCGGCACAGATACGCAGTATTTT. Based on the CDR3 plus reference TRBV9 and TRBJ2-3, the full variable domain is DSGVTQTPKHLITATGQRVTLRCSPRSGDLSVYWYQQSLDQGLQFLIQYYNGEERAKGNILERFSAQQFPDLHSELNLSSLELGDSALYFCASSVSRTGTDTQYFGPGTRLTVL.

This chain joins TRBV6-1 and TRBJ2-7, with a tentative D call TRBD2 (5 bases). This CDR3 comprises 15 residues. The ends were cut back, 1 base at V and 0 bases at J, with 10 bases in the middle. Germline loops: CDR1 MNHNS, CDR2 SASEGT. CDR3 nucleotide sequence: TGTGCCAGCAGTGAAGTCGGGGTGACCTCCTACGAGCAGTACTTC. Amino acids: CASSEVGVTSYEQYF.

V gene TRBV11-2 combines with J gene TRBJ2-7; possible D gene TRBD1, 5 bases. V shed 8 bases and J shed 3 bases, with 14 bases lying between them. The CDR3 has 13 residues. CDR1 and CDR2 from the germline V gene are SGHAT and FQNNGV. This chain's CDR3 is CASAGRTNYEQYF. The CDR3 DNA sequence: TGTGCCAGCGCTGGGCGGACAAACTACGAGCAGTACTTC. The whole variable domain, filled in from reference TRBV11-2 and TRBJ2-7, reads EAGVAQSPRYKIIEKRQSVAFWCNPISGHATLYWYQQILGQGPKLLIQFQNNGVVDDSQLPKDRFSAERLKGVDSTLKIQPAKLEDSAVYLCASAGRTNYEQYFGPGTRLTVT.

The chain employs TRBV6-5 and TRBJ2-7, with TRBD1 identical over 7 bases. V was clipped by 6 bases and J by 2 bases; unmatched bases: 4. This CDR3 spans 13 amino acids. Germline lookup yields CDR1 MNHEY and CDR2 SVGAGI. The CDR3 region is CASSPDRAYEQYF. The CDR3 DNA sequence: TGTGCCAGCAGCCCAGACAGGGCCTACGAGCAGTACTTC.

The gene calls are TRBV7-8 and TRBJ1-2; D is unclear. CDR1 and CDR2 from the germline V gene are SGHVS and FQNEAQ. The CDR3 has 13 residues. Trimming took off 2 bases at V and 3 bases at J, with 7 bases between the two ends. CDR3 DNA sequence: TGTGCCAGCAGCTTAAGTGGGCACTATGGCTACACCTTC. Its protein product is CASSLSGHYGYTF. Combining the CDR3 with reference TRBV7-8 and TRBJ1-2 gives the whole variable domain GAGVSQSPRYKVAKRGQDVALRCDPISGHVSLFWYQQALGQGPEFLTYFQNEAQLDKSGLPSDRFFAERPEGSVSTLKIQRTQQEDSAVYLCASSLSGHYGYTFGSGTRLTVV.

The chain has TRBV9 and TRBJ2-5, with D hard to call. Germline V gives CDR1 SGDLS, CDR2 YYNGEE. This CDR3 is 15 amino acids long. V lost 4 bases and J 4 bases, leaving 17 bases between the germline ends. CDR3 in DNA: TGTGCCAGCAGCCTTATACCACGCAGTGGAGAGACCCAGTACTTC. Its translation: CASSLIPRSGETQYF.

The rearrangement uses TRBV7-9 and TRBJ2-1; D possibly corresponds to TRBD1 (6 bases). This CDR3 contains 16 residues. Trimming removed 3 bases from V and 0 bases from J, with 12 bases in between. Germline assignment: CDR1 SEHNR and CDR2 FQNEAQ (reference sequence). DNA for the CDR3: TGTGCCAGCAGCTTCTCTACAGGGAGCTCCTACAATGAGCAGTTCTTC. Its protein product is CASSFSTGSSYNEQFF.

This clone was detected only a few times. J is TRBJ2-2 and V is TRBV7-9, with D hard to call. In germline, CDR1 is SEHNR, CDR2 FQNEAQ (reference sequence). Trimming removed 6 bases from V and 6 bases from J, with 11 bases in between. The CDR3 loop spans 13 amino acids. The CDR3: CASSLEKAGELFF. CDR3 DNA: TGTGCCAGCAGTCTAGAGAAGGCCGGGGAGCTGTTTTTT.

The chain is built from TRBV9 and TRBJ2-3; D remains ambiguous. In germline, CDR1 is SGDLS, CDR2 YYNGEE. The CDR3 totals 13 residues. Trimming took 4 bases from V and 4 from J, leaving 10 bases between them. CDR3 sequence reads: CASSPRVADTQYF. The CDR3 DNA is TGTGCCAGCAGCCCCCGCGTGGCAGATACGCAGTATTTT.

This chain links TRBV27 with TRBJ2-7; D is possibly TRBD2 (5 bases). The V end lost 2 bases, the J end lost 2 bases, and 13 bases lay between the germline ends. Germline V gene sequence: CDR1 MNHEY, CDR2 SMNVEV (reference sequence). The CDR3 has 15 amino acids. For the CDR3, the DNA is TGTGCCAGCAGTTTAATCCCGGGGAGAACCTACGAGCAGTACTTC. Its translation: CASSLIPGRTYEQYF.

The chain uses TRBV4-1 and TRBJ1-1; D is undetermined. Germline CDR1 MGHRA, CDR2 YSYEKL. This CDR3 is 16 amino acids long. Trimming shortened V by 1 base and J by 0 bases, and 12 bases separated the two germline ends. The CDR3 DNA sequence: TGCGCCAGCAGCCAAGGAGGAGCCCTTATGAACACTGAAGCTTTCTTT. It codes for CASSQGGALMNTEAFF.

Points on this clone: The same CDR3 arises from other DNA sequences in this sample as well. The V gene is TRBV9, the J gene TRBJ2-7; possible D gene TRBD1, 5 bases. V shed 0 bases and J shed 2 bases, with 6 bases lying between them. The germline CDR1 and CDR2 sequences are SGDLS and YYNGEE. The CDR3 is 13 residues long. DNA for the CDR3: TGTGCCAGCAGCGTAGCAGGGACCTACGAGCAGTACTTC. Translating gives CASSVAGTYEQYF.

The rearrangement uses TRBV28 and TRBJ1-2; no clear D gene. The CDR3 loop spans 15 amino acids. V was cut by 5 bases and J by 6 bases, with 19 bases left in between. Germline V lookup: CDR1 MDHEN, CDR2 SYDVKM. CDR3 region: CASSLPVRSLDGYTF. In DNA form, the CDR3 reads TGTGCCAGCAGTCTGCCGGTCCGGTCGCTTGATGGCTACACCTTC.

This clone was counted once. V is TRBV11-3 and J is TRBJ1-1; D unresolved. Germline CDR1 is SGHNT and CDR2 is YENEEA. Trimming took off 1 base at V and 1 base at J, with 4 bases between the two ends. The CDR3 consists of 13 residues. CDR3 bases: TGTGCCAGCAGCTTAGGCCAGAACACTGAAGCTTTCTTT. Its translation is CASSLGQNTEAFF. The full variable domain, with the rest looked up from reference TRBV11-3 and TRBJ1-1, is EAGVVQSPRYKIIEKKQPVAFWCNPISGHNTLYWYLQNLGQGPELLIRYENEEAVDDSQLPKDRFSAERLKGVDSTLKIQPAELGDSAVYLCASSLGQNTEAFFGQGTRLTVV.